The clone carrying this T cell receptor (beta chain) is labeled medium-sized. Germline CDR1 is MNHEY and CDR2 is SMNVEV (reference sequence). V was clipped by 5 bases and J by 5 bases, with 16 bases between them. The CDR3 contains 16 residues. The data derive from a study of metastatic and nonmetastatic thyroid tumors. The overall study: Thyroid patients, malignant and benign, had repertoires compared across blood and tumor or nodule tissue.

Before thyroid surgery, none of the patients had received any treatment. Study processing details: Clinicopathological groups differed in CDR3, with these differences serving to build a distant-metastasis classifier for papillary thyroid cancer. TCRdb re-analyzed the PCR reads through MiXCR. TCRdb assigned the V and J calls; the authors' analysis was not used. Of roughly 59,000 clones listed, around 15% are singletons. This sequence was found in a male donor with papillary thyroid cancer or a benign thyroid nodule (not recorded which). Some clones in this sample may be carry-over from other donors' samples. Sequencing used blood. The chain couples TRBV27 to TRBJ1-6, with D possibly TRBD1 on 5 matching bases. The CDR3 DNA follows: TGTGCCAGCAGTGAAACCAGGGTATGGGATAATTCACCCCTCCACTTT. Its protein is CASSETRVWDNSPLHF.